The rows below give T cell receptor beta chains drawn from one sample of a study of CD8 T cell repertoires and HIV-1 epitope variants. Produced via immunoSEQ multiplex PCR; TCRdb's table is partial and in-frame only. Altogether about 7,100 clones are present, 55% to 80% being singletons, with the ten largest covering 35% to 55%. These TCRs' antigens remain unknown. The sample was cultured CD8+ T cells derived from PBMCs. The receptor set was obtained from a male donor with HIV. Both conserved end residues are part of each CDR3. D genes are given only for firm matches. Clone size is given for some rows only: seen once, a few or many times, or a class if the clone is expanded.

v_call	j_call	clone_size	d_call	cdr3_aa	cdr3_nt
TRBV19	TRBJ1-1	few	-	CASTAREGDTEAFF	TGTGCCAGTACCGCAAGGGAGGGGGACACTGAAGCTTTCTTT
TRBV6-1	TRBJ2-6	medium-sized	-	CASSEATRVTGTANVLTF	TGTGCCAGCAGTGAAGCGACGAGGGTGACAGGCACTGCCAACGTCCTGACTTTC
TRBV5-1	TRBJ1-2	-	-	CASSSDGWFEGYTF	TGCGCCAGCAGCTCGGACGGTTGGTTTGAGGGCTACACCTTC
TRBV6-5	TRBJ2-7	-	TRBD1	CASSYGGQGYEQYF	TGTGCCAGCAGTTACGGGGGACAGGGCTACGAGCAGTACTTC
TRBV5-1	TRBJ2-7	once	-	CASSDSTVTYEQYF	TGTGCCAGCAGCGACTCGACAGTTACCTACGAGCAGTACTTC
TRBV2	TRBJ2-2	-	-	CAWDNTGELFF	TGTGCCTGGGACAACACCGGGGAGCTGTTTTTT
TRBV13	TRBJ1-2	-	TRBD1	CASSLGPGTGDMDGFYGYTF	TGTGCCAGCAGCTTAGGTCCCGGGACAGGGGATATGGATGGGTTCTATGGCTACACCTTC
TRBV6-5	TRBJ2-1	-	TRBD1	CASSLSQGISYNEQFF	TGTGCCAGCAGTTTATCACAGGGGATATCCTACAATGAGCAGTTCTTC
TRBV5-1	TRBJ2-3	-	-	CASSSEGILPDTQYF	TGCGCCAGCAGCTCCGAGGGGATCCTCCCGGATACGCAGTATTTT
TRBV7-6	TRBJ1-2	-	-	CASSIQVARKTYGYTF	TGTGCCAGCAGCATACAAGTTGCTCGAAAGACCTATGGCTACACCTTC
TRBV6-5	TRBJ2-2	-	-	CASSYGTGSGTGELFF	TGTGCCAGCAGTTACGGAACAGGGTCGGGTACCGGGGAGCTGTTTTTT
TRBV28	TRBJ2-7	-	-	CASSLGVYEQYF	TGTGCCAGCAGTTTAGGTGTATATGAGCAGTACTTC
TRBV5-4	TRBJ1-1	-	TRBD1	CASSSPGTGVISTEAFF	TGTGCCAGCAGTTCCCCCGGGACAGGGGTGATTTCCACTGAAGCTTTCTTT
TRBV5-5	TRBJ2-7	-	-	CASRGTPAPPEQYF	TGTGCCAGCAGAGGGACGCCGGCACCCCCCGAGCAGTACTTC
TRBV6-5	TRBJ2-2	few	TRBD1	CASSLTGGRSGELFF	TGTGCCAGCAGTTTGACAGGGGGCAGGAGCGGGGAGCTGTTTTTT
TRBV5-4	TRBJ2-7	-	-	CATQGSSYEQYF	TGTGCCACTCAAGGCTCCTCCTACGAGCAGTACTTC
TRBV5-4	TRBJ2-5	-	-	CASSSVGGRQETQYF	TGTGCCAGCAGCTCCGTAGGGGGGAGGCAAGAGACCCAGTACTTC
TRBV28	TRBJ1-5	once	-	CASSLYGVMNNQPQHF	TGTGCCAGCAGTTTATATGGGGTAATGAACAATCAGCCCCAGCATTTT
TRBV6-5	TRBJ2-1	few	-	CASSYDSSLNEQFF	TGTGCCAGCAGTTACGACAGTTCCCTCAATGAGCAGTTCTTC
TRBV6-1	TRBJ1-4	-	-	CASSEPGSEKLFF	TGTGCCAGCAGTGAACCAGGGAGTGAAAAACTGTTTTTT
TRBV7-8	TRBJ2-3	-	-	CASSLVVGGSTDTQYF	TGTGCCAGCAGCTTAGTAGTCGGGGGAAGCACAGATACGCAGTATTTT
TRBV6-5	TRBJ2-2	-	TRBD1	CASSYFITGGSGELFF	TGTGCCAGCAGTTACTTTATTACAGGGGGCAGCGGGGAGCTGTTTTTT
TRBV28	TRBJ1-6	-	-	CASSPLMGEYNSPLHF	TGTGCCAGCAGTCCCCTGATGGGAGAATATAATTCACCCCTCCACTTT
TRBV5-5	TRBJ1-1	-	-	CASSSLSQVNTEAFF	TGTGCCAGCAGCTCTCTATCACAAGTAAACACTGAAGCTTTCTTT